Below, 17 T cell receptor beta chains from the same sample are listed, as sequenced in a study of T cells in Graves' hyperthyroidism and ophthalmopathy. Amplified TCR beta CDR3 regions derived from RNA transcripts. A set of HTBI primers served as the primers for a first-round RT-PCR of the TCR CDR3. One entry per CDR3 protein, called by TCRdb with MiXCR from the multiplex PCR reads. Found here are under 400,000 distinct CDR3 sequences, 18% of them singletons; the top ten hold 15%. The source material was blood. These receptors were taken from a woman in her thirties or forties with Graves' ophthalmopathy.

This clonotype was counted many times. The rearrangement links TRBV6-1 to TRBJ2-5; D gene uncertain. The CDR3 runs 13 residues. From germline, CDR1 is MNHNS and CDR2 SASEGT. Trimming left V 9 bases short and J 1 base short, with 12 bases between. The CDR3 sequence: CASRPRPQETQYF. As DNA, the CDR3 is TGTGCCAGTAGGCCCAGGCCCCAAGAGACCCAGTACTTC.

The chain is built from TRBV4-3 and TRBJ2-2; possible D gene TRBD1, 5 bases. Trimming cost V 1 base and J 6 bases, with 12 bases left between them. Germline assignment: CDR1 LGHNA and CDR2 YSLEER. The CDR3 covers 15 residues. This CDR3 is CASSQVSQGSGELFF. The CDR3 bases are TGCGCCAGCAGCCAAGTGTCCCAGGGATCCGGGGAGCTGTTTTTT.

This clonotype was counted ten times or more. The rearrangement joins TRBV15 to TRBJ1-3, with no clear D. The CDR3 extends over 15 amino acids. In germline, CDR1 is LNHNV, CDR2 YYDKDF (reference sequence). Between the trimmed V and J ends, which lost 2 bases and 0 bases, there was a span of 8 bases. The DNA for the CDR3 is TGTGCCACCAGCAGATCCCGGAGCTCTGGAAACACCATATATTTT. It translates to CATSRSRSSGNTIYF.

Ten or more counts support this clonotype. The V call is TRBV12-3 or TRBV12-4, the J call TRBJ2-4; 9 bases align to TRBD1. The CDR3 sequence is 17 residues long. The V gene end was trimmed by 6 bases and the J gene end by 0 bases; junction bases not matched to a gene: 9. CDR3 region: CASRKTGQGLAKNIQYF. DNA for the CDR3: TGTGCCAGCAGAAAAACGGGACAGGGTTTAGCCAAAAACATTCAGTACTTC.

This clonotype was counted ten times or more. This rearrangement joins TRBV6-2 or TRBV6-3 to TRBJ2-7, with TRBD2 identical over 9 bases. Germline V gives CDR1 MNHEY, CDR2 SVGEGT. With V trimmed by 8 bases and J by 0 bases, 17 bases remained unmatched. This CDR3 region has 18 residues. Written as DNA, the CDR3 is TGTGCCAGCGGGGTAAAAGGAACTAGCGGGCCCGTCTCCTACGAGCAGTACTTC. Translation gives CASGVKGTSGPVSYEQYF.

Concerning this clonotype itself: This clone may be a read error of a much larger clone one base away. This chain joins TRBV6-2 or TRBV6-3 and TRBJ2-7; D is perhaps TRBD2 (6 bases). Germline V gene lookup returns CDR1 MNHEY and CDR2 SVGEGT. The CDR3 sequence is 15 residues long. Deletions cut 10 bases from V and 0 bases from J, with 19 bases between. CDR3 in amino acids: CAKAPGTPTSYEQYF. The DNA for the CDR3 is TGTGCCAAGGCCCCCGGGACTCCGACCTCCTACGAGCAGTACTTC.

This clonotype was detected ten times or more. CDR3 nucleotide sequence: TGTGCCAGCACCACCCTAGGGGCCGCTCAGCCCCAGCATTTT. Translation: CASTTLGAAQPQHF. V and J are TRBV6-1 and TRBJ1-5; D is possibly TRBD1 (5 bases). The CDR3 is made up of 14 amino acids. V was shortened by 7 bases and J by 6 bases, with 16 bases between the two germline ends. Looked up from germline, CDR1 is MNHNS and CDR2 is SASEGT.

This clonotype showed up many times. The rearrangement joins TRBV6-1 to TRBJ2-6; the match to TRBD2 covers 7 bases. The CDR3 covers 18 residues. Germline V gene sequence: CDR1 MNHNS, CDR2 SASEGT. Trimming took 3 bases from V and 0 from J; bases not matched to a gene: 8. The CDR3 loop reads CASSDYGGGGSGANVLTF. The DNA for the CDR3 is TGTGCCAGCAGTGATTATGGGGGGGGAGGCTCTGGGGCCAACGTCCTGACTTTC.

This clonotype has at least ten counts. The chain uses TRBV6-5 and TRBJ2-7; 9 positions agree with TRBD2. The V and J ends lost 8 bases and 2 bases, in that order; junction bases with no gene match: 7. CDR1 MNHEY and CDR2 SVGAGI come from the germline V gene. The length of the CDR3 is 14 residues. Here the CDR3 DNA reads TGTGCCAGCTCTGCTAGCGGGAACCCCTACGAGCAGTACTTC. Translation gives CASSASGNPYEQYF.

The chain carries TRBV15 and TRBJ2-5; tentatively, D is TRBD1 (5 bases). This CDR3 spans 14 amino acids. Trimming took 0 bases from V and 3 from J, leaving 8 bases between them. Germline values: CDR1 LNHNV, CDR2 YYDKDF (reference sequence). The CDR3 is CATSRDGREETQYF. The CDR3 DNA reads as TGTGCCACCAGCAGAGACGGCAGGGAAGAGACCCAGTACTTC.

This clonotype came up many times. The chain joins TRBV4-1 to TRBJ2-5; 7 bases agree with TRBD2. The V segment lost 1 base and the J segment 3 bases; nucleotides outside the gene matches: 5. Germline V CDR1 and CDR2: MGHRA, YSYEKL. This CDR3 region has 15 residues. In DNA, the CDR3 is TGCGCCAGCAGCCAAGTACGGGAGGCAAAAGAGACCCAGTACTTC. Translating it yields CASSQVREAKETQYF.

This clonotype was found many times. The rearrangement joins TRBV20-1 to TRBJ2-2; 7 bases align to TRBD2. Per the germline V gene, CDR1 is DFQATT and CDR2 is SNEGSKA (reference sequence). This CDR3 spans 15 amino acids. J lost 6 bases, V lost 2 bases, and 9 bases had no gene match. The CDR3 spells CSARPSGIEAGELFF. CDR3 nucleotides: TGCAGTGCTAGACCGAGCGGGATCGAGGCCGGGGAGCTGTTTTTT.

This clonotype was seen ten or more times. The chain couples TRBV19 to TRBJ1-5, with no clear D. Trimming removed 3 bases at V and 0 bases at J, with 15 bases between. Germline V gene data show CDR1 as LNHDA and CDR2 as SQIVND (reference sequence). This CDR3 comprises 17 residues. CDR3 sequence (DNA): TGTGCCAGTAGTATGAGGAATCTCGCCACTAGCAATCAGCCCCAGCATTTT. Translation gives CASSMRNLATSNQPQHF.

This clonotype was found many times. This chain links TRBV6-1 with TRBJ1-2; D is unclear. From germline, CDR1 is MNHNS and CDR2 SASEGT. The V gene lost 4 bases and the J gene lost 6 bases, with 12 bases spanning the gap. The CDR3 extends over 13 amino acids. The CDR3 DNA reads as TGTGCCAGCAGTGGGATAGGGATTGATGGCTACACCTTC. Amino acid sequence: CASSGIGIDGYTF.

This clonotype has a count of ten or more. The gene calls are TRBV19 and TRBJ2-2; 10 bases are shared with TRBD1. J lost 7 bases, V lost 6 bases, and 8 bases had no gene match. This CDR3 is 15 amino acids long. The germline CDR1 and CDR2 sequences are LNHDA and SQIVND (reference sequence). The CDR3 reads CASSSTGGVGGELFF. The CDR3 DNA reads TGTGCCAGTAGCTCGACAGGGGGCGTCGGCGGGGAGCTGTTTTTT.

This clonotype was observed many times. This chain uses TRBV7-8 with TRBJ2-3, with 8 nucleotides matching TRBD1. The germline V gene has CDR1 SGHVS and CDR2 FQNEAQ. Unmatched junction bases numbered 3, after V lost 3 bases and J lost 1 base. The length of the CDR3 is 15 residues. DNA of the CDR3: TGTGCCAGCAGCTTCCGACAGGGGCGCACAGATACGCAGTATTTT. It codes for CASSFRQGRTDTQYF.

This clonotype has ten or more counts. V usage is TRBV29-1 and J usage is TRBJ2-7, with a tentative D call TRBD1 (6 bases). Germline V gives CDR1 SQVTM, CDR2 ANQGSEA. CDR3 length: 13 amino acids. V was trimmed by 4 bases and J by 0 bases, leaving 10 bases between them. CDR3 residues: CSVARQASYEQYF. The CDR3 DNA sequence: TGCAGCGTTGCTAGACAGGCCTCCTACGAGCAGTACTTC.